The clone carrying this T cell receptor beta chain was observed a few times. Its antigen is unidentified. These data originate in a study of identical twins. In TCRdb, the 5' RACE reads were re-called with MiXCR into one record per CDR3 protein. The sample has under 300,000 distinct CDR3 sequences, more than 13% seen once. Study outcomes and limitations: For cord blood, abundant beta clonotypes had fewer insertions, unlike memory repertoires, which showed none.

Germline CDR1 SGHRS, CDR2 YFSETQ. This CDR3 spans 13 amino acids. The V end was cut by 7 bases, the J end by 4 bases, with 14 bases between. The material sequenced was memory (CD45RO+) T cells sorted from blood. The source of this sequence is a woman under 30 in good health. The rearrangement uses TRBV5-1 and TRBJ1-1; D not resolved. The CDR3 here is CASGISEVTEAFF. The CDR3 DNA reads TGCGCCAGCGGGATCTCCGAGGTCACTGAAGCTTTCTTT.